This TCR beta chain was profiled in a study of early T cells in non-severe SARS-CoV-2 infection. Molecules of cDNA were individually given unique molecular identifiers that were attached to them. TCRdb analysed the 5' RACE reads with MiXCR anew, one entry per CDR3 protein. The data contain some 80,000 distinct CDR3 sequences, around 9.3% of them seen just once; the ten biggest clones take up roughly 8%. V was shortened by 3 bases and J by 1 base, with 3 bases between the two germline ends. There are 12 residues in the CDR3. CDR1 is SGDLS and CDR2 is YYNGEE in the germline V gene. This receptor was obtained from an adult who was a healthcare worker with PCR-confirmed SARS-CoV-2 infection or an uninfected control (not recorded which). This chain joins TRBV9 and TRBJ2-3; D is unresolved. Sequencing used whole blood, obtained at baseline. The CDR3 spells CASSARTDTQYF. Written as DNA, the CDR3 is TGTGCCAGCAGCGCCCGCACAGATACGCAGTATTTT. Together with reference TRBV9 and TRBJ2-3, the CDR3 gives the full variable domain: DSGVTQTPKHLITATGQRVTLRCSPRSGDLSVYWYQQSLDQGLQFLIQYYNGEERAKGNILERFSAQQFPDLHSELNLSSLELGDSALYFCASSARTDTQYFGPGTRLTVL.